This T cell receptor (beta chain) was recorded in a study of radiotherapy plus CTLA-4 blockade in lung cancer. Overall study: Objective responses were seen in over 15% of patients, disease control in approximately 29%.

The study gave focal radiation plus ipilimumab CTLA-4 blockade to patients with chemo-refractory metastatic non-small-cell lung cancer. Trimming removed 5 bases from V and 14 bases from J; junction bases left unmatched: 9. CDR1 is PRHDT and CDR2 is FYEKMQ in the germline V gene (reference sequence). The CDR3 length is 12 residues. TCRdb's copy holds only in-frame clones and misses some; the assay was immunoSEQ multiplex PCR. In the table there are some 37,000 clones, over 70% of which are singletons. Study-wide findings and caveats: Researchers report tumor-derived TCR clones expanding in blood after radiotherapy plus ipilimumab.

A note on this clone: What it recognizes is unknown.

The sequencing here drew on peripheral blood, taken from a patient treated with radiotherapy plus ipilimumab. The chain joins TRBV13 to TRBJ1-2, with 9 bases matching TRBD1. The TCR comes from a human donor with non-small cell lung cancer who had stable disease on radiotherapy plus ipilimumab. CDR3 nucleotide sequence: TGTGCCAGCAGCCGCCGGGACAGGGCAGGGACCTTC. Translated: CASSRRDRAGTF.